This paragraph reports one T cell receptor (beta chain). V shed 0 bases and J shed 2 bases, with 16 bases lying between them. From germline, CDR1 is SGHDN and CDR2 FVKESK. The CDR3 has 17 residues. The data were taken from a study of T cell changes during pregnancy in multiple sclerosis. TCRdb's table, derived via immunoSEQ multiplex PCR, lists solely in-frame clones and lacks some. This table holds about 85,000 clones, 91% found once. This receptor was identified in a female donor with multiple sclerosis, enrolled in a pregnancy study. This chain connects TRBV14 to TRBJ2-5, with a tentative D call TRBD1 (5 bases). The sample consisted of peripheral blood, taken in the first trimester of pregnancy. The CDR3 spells CASSQDKGLRYQETQYF. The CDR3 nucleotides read TGTGCCAGCAGCCAAGATAAGGGGCTGAGGTATCAAGAGACCCAGTACTTC.